These 24 T cell receptor beta chains came from one sample sequenced in a study of T cell responses to AZD1222 COVID-19 vaccine. Generated by immunoSEQ multiplex PCR, the TCRdb table keeps only in-frame clones and is missing some. Found here are about 130,000 clones, 80% to 90% of them singletons; the top ten hold 1.5% to 1.7%. The sample was peripheral blood, taken on day 0 of AZD1222 vaccination. Receptor source: an adult in good health.

The gene calls are TRBV24-1 and TRBJ2-1; 7 nucleotides agree with TRBD1. The junction had 10 bases not matched to a gene; V was cut back by 9 bases and J by 0 bases. Germline CDR1 and CDR2: KGHDR and SFDVKD. The CDR3 is made up of 16 amino acids. In DNA, the CDR3 is TGTGCCACCCGCGGGCAGGGGACAGCCTCCTACAATGAGCAGTTCTTC. Protein sequence: CATRGQGTASYNEQFF.

The chain links TRBV29-1 to TRBJ2-5; D is unresolved. The CDR3 has 13 residues. Trimming left V 2 bases short and J 5 bases short, with 12 bases between. CDR1 and CDR2 from the germline V gene are SQVTM and ANQGSEA. The CDR3 loop reads CSVEIHLRETQYF. In DNA form, the CDR3 reads TGCAGCGTTGAAATTCACCTCAGGGAGACCCAGTACTTC.

The chain couples TRBV29-1 to TRBJ2-7, with D perhaps matching TRBD1 (6 bases). The germline V gene has CDR1 SQVTM and CDR2 ANQGSEA. This CDR3 has 16 residues. The germline V and J ends were trimmed by 4 bases and 2 bases, with 21 bases remaining between them. CDR3 loop: CSVGQVQGPLPYEQYF. As DNA, the CDR3 is TGCAGCGTTGGGCAAGTACAGGGCCCCCTACCCTACGAGCAGTACTTC.

The gene calls are TRBV27 and TRBJ1-6; no reliable D call. The CDR3 loop spans 15 amino acids. The germline gives CDR1 MNHEY, CDR2 SMNVEV (reference sequence). V dropped 2 bases and J dropped 0 bases, with 5 bases sitting between them. Here the CDR3 reads CASSLKSSYNSPLHF. The CDR3 nucleotides read TGTGCCAGCAGTTTAAAGAGCTCCTATAATTCACCCCTCCACTTT.

In this sample, this clone turned up a few times. The chain links TRBV7-9 to TRBJ2-1, with a tentative D call TRBD2 (6 bases). The CDR3 loop spans 19 amino acids. Germline V gene lookup returns CDR1 SEHNR and CDR2 FQNEAQ (reference sequence). Trimming stripped 4 bases from V and 0 bases from J, with 22 bases between. CDR3 sequence reads: CASSSLKPGTQSSYNEQFF. In DNA, the CDR3 is TGTGCCAGCAGCTCTCTAAAACCCGGGACTCAGAGCTCCTACAATGAGCAGTTCTTC.

The rearrangement links TRBV5-1 to TRBJ1-1; D is possibly TRBD1 (5 bases). There are 14 residues in the CDR3. CDR1 and CDR2 (germline): SGHRS, YFSETQ. V was shortened by 4 bases and J by 4 bases, with 14 bases between the two germline ends. CDR3 in DNA: TGCGCCAGCAGCCAGGGAGTACCGGGCACTGAAGCTTTCTTT. Translating it yields CASSQGVPGTEAFF.

The chain has TRBV9 and TRBJ2-1; D uncertain. Germline lookup yields CDR1 SGDLS and CDR2 YYNGEE. V lost 4 bases to trimming and J lost 10 bases, with 12 bases between them. The CDR3 totals 12 residues. The CDR3 is CASSPPSQEQFF. In DNA form, the CDR3 reads TGTGCCAGCAGCCCCCCCTCGCAGGAGCAGTTCTTC.

J is TRBJ2-5 and V is TRBV7-8; D perhaps matches TRBD2 (7 bases). The CDR3 is 18 residues long. Trimming shortened V by 3 bases and J by 5 bases, and 25 bases separated the two germline ends. Per germline, CDR1 SGHVS and CDR2 FQNEAQ. The CDR3 DNA reads as TGTGCCAGCAGCTTTGGGCCAAGCGGGACACAGCACAGGGAGACCCAGTACTTC. Its translation is CASSFGPSGTQHRETQYF.

The genes are TRBV19 and TRBJ1-1, with D uncertain. The CDR3 has 12 residues. Germline lookup yields CDR1 LNHDA and CDR2 SQIVND (reference sequence). V gave up 3 bases and J gave up 8 bases, with 10 bases separating them. The CDR3 DNA reads TGTGCCAGTAGTATTATGAGAGGCGAAGCTTTCTTT. Encoded protein: CASSIMRGEAFF.

The chain recombines TRBV20-1 with TRBJ2-3; D not resolved. Germline loops: CDR1 DFQATT, CDR2 SNEGSKA (reference sequence). V lost 3 bases to trimming and J lost 5 bases, with 9 bases between them. This CDR3 is built from 12 residues. The DNA for the CDR3 is TGCAGTGCTAGTAGAGCTGAAGATACGCAGTATTTT. Its translation: CSASRAEDTQYF.

This chain connects TRBV7-8 to TRBJ1-4, with D perhaps matching TRBD1 (6 bases). Germline V gene lookup returns CDR1 SGHVS and CDR2 FQNEAQ. Trimming removed 3 bases at V and 0 bases at J, with 17 bases between. The CDR3 spans 18 residues. CDR3 bases: TGTGCCAGCAGCTTGGGGGTCAGTCCAGGGGCAACTAATGAAAAACTGTTTTTT. It codes for CASSLGVSPGATNEKLFF.

The table lists this clone with a count of one. The J gene is TRBJ2-1, the V gene TRBV7-9; D call uncertain. Trimming shortened V by 5 bases and J by 5 bases, and 4 bases separated the two germline ends. The germline V gene has CDR1 SEHNR and CDR2 FQNEAQ (reference sequence). The CDR3 loop spans 11 amino acids. The chain's CDR3 is CASSGDNEQFF. The CDR3 DNA reads as TGTGCCAGCAGCGGAGACAATGAGCAGTTCTTC.

The chain joins TRBV5-5 to TRBJ2-2; no clear D. The ends were cut back, 2 bases at V and 6 bases at J, with 5 bases in the middle. Germline assignment: CDR1 SGHKS and CDR2 YYEKEE (reference sequence). CDR3 length: 12 residues. CDR3 in amino acids: CASSFLPGELFF. CDR3 coding DNA: TGTGCCAGCAGCTTTCTTCCCGGGGAGCTGTTTTTT.

The rearrangement links TRBV5-6 to TRBJ2-7; 7 nucleotides agree with TRBD2. The CDR3 has 19 residues. V shed 4 bases, J shed 2 bases, and the junction held 21 bases outside the gene matches. Looked up from germline, CDR1 is SGHDT and CDR2 is YYEEEE. CDR3 residues: CASSAGGVSGQILTYEQYF. As DNA, the CDR3 is TGTGCCAGCAGCGCTGGGGGGGTTAGCGGGCAGATCCTTACCTACGAGCAGTACTTC. The full variable domain, with the rest looked up from reference TRBV5-6 and TRBJ2-7, is DAGVTQSPTHLIKTRGQQVTLRCSPKSGHDTVSWYQQALGQGPQFIFQYYEEEERQRGNFPDRFSGHQFPNYSSELNVNALLLGDSALYLCASSAGGVSGQILTYEQYFGPGTRLTVT.

The rearrangement joins TRBV3-1 (or the pseudogene TRBV3-2) to TRBJ2-4, with TRBD1 as a possible D gene (6 bases). The V end lost 0 bases, the J end lost 3 bases, and 9 bases lay between the germline ends. CDR1 is LGHDT and CDR2 is YNNKEL in the germline V gene (reference sequence). This CDR3 spans 15 amino acids. The CDR3 DNA reads as TGTGCCAGCAGCCAAGATCCGGGACACAAAAACATTCAGTACTTC. The encoded protein is CASSQDPGHKNIQYF.

The chain couples TRBV6-5 to TRBJ1-5, with D maybe TRBD1 (5 bases). Trimming pared 5 bases from V and 7 bases from J, leaving 18 bases between. Looked up from germline, CDR1 is MNHEY and CDR2 is SVGAGI. The CDR3 contains 15 residues. The CDR3 spells CASSSTGTSEQPQHF. The CDR3 DNA follows: TGTGCCAGCAGTAGCACCGGGACCTCGGAGCAGCCCCAGCATTTT.

V usage is TRBV7-9 and J usage is TRBJ1-2, with 7 positions matching TRBD1. Germline V lookup: CDR1 SEHNR, CDR2 FQNEAQ (reference sequence). J lost 3 bases, V lost 5 bases, and 12 bases had no gene match. This CDR3 is built from 16 residues. In DNA, the CDR3 is TGTGCCAGCAGCAACCGTCGGACAGGTGGGGACTATGGCTACACCTTC. Translation gives CASSNRRTGGDYGYTF.

V is TRBV6-5 and J is TRBJ1-1; D not certain. V dropped 0 bases and J dropped 1 base, with 6 bases sitting between them. The CDR3 is 14 residues long. Germline CDR1 is MNHEY and CDR2 is SVGAGI. The CDR3 loop is CASSYSRENTEAFF. The DNA for the CDR3 is TGTGCCAGCAGTTACTCGCGGGAGAACACTGAAGCTTTCTTT.

The chain recombines TRBV7-8 with TRBJ1-2; D perhaps matches TRBD1 (6 bases). Trimming pared 5 bases from V and 5 bases from J, leaving 15 bases between. CDR3 length equals 14 residues. Germline V gene data show CDR1 as SGHVS and CDR2 as FQNEAQ. The CDR3 DNA is TGTGCCAGCAGCCGAGAGGACAGATTATATGGCTACACCTTC. Translation: CASSREDRLYGYTF.

The chain combines TRBV7-9 with TRBJ1-2; D gene uncertain. Trimming took 5 bases from V and 1 from J, leaving 8 bases between them. From germline, CDR1 is SEHNR and CDR2 FQNEAQ (reference sequence). The CDR3 is 13 amino acids. This CDR3 reads CASSPDLNYGYTF. The CDR3 DNA sequence: TGTGCCAGCAGCCCGGACCTTAACTATGGCTACACCTTC.

J is TRBJ2-1 and V is TRBV7-9, with TRBD2 matching 9 bases. CDR3 length equals 16 residues. Trimming removed 5 bases from V and 2 bases from J; junction bases left unmatched: 7. Looked up from germline, CDR1 is SEHNR and CDR2 is FQNEAQ (reference sequence). DNA for the CDR3: TGTGCCAGCAGCGAAACTCTAGCGGGAACCTACAATGAGCAGTTCTTC. Translation gives CASSETLAGTYNEQFF.

This chain connects TRBV6-5 to TRBJ1-1, with D tentatively TRBD1 (6 bases). The germline V gene encodes CDR1 MNHEY and CDR2 SVGAGI. The CDR3 contains 15 residues. V was shortened by 6 bases and J by 1 base, with 15 bases between the two germline ends. The DNA of the CDR3 is TGTGCCAGCAGACGTACAGGGACGGGGAACACTGAAGCTTTCTTT. Translating gives CASRRTGTGNTEAFF.

This chain uses TRBV5-1 with TRBJ2-1, with TRBD2 matching 8 bases. Germline V gene data show CDR1 as SGHRS and CDR2 as YFSETQ. This CDR3 has 14 residues. The ends lost 0 bases at V and 12 bases at J; junction bases unmatched: 8. The CDR3, as DNA: TGCGCCAGCAGCTTGGAAGGGACTAGGGGCGGGCAGTTCTTC. As protein: CASSLEGTRGGQFF.

This rearrangement joins TRBV11-1 to TRBJ2-1, with D possibly TRBD1 on 6 matching bases. Germline loops: CDR1 SGHAT, CDR2 FQDESV (reference sequence). With 5 bases removed from V and 5 bases from J, the gap between germline ends came to 13 bases. The CDR3 totals 14 residues. The CDR3, as DNA: TGTGCCAGCAGCCCCAGGGGCCCCAACAATGAGCAGTTCTTC. It encodes CASSPRGPNNEQFF.